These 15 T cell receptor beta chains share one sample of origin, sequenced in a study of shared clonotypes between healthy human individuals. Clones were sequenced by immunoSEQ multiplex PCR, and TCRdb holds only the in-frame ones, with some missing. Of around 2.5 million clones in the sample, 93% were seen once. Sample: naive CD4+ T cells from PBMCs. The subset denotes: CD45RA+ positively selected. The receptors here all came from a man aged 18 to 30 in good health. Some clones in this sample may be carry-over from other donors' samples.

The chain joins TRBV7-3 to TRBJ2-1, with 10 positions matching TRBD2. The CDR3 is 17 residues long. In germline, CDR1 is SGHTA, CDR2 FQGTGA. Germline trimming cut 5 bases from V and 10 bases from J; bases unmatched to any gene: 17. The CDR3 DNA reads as TGTGCCAGCAGCCTCCAACCGGGAGCGGGAGGGCGTGAGGAGCAGTTCTTC. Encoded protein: CASSLQPGAGGREEQFF.

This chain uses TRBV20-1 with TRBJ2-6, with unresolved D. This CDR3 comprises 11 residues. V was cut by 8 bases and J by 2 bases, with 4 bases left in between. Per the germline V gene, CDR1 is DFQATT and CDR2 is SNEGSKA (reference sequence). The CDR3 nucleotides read TGCAGTATAGCTGGGGCCAACGTCCTGACTTTC. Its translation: CSIAGANVLTF.

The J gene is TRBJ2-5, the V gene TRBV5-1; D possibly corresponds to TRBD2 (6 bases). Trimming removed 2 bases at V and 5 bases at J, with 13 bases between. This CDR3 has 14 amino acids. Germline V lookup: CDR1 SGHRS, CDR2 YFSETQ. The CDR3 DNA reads TGCGCCAGCAGCTTCTCGGGAGTAAAGGAGACCCAGTACTTC. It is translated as CASSFSGVKETQYF. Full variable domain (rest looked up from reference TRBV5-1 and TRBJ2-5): KAGVTQTPRYLIKTRGQQVTLSCSPISGHRSVSWYQQTPGQGLQFLFEYFSETQRNKGNFPGRFSGRQFSNSRSEMNVSTLELGDSALYLCASSFSGVKETQYFGPGTRLLVL.

DNA of the CDR3: TGTGCCAGCAGCCAAAACAGGGATGGCTACACCTTC. Translated: CASSQNRDGYTF. This chain uses TRBV27 with TRBJ1-2, with TRBD1 as a possible D gene (6 bases). The germline V gene encodes CDR1 MNHEY and CDR2 SMNVEV (reference sequence). CDR3 length: 12 amino acids. The V end lost 6 bases, the J end lost 6 bases, and 11 bases lay between the germline ends.

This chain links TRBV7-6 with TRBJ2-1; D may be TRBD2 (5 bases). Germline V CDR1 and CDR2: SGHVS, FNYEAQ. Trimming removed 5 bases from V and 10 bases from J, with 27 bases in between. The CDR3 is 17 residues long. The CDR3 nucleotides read TGTGCCAGCAGCGCAGGACCAGCAACCCAGAGGGCGCGAGAGCAGTTCTTC. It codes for CASSAGPATQRAREQFF.

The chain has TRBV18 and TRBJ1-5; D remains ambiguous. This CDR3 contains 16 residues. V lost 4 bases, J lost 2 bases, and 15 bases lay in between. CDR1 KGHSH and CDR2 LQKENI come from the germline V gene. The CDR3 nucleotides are TGTGCCAGCTCACTTATTGGACTAGGCGGCAATCAGCCCCAGCATTTT. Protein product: CASSLIGLGGNQPQHF.

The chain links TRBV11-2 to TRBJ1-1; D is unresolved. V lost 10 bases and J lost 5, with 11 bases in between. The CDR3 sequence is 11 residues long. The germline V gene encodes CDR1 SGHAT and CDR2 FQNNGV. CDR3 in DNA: TGTGCCACCGCTTATGCGACTGAAGCTTTCTTT. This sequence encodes CATAYATEAFF. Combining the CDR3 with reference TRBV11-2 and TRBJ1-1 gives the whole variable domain EAGVAQSPRYKIIEKRQSVAFWCNPISGHATLYWYQQILGQGPKLLIQFQNNGVVDDSQLPKDRFSAERLKGVDSTLKIQPAKLEDSAVYLCATAYATEAFFGQGTRLTVV.

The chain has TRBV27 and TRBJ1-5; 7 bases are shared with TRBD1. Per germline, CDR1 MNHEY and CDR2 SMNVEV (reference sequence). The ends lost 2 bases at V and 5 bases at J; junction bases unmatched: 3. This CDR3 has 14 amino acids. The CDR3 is CASSLVGGDQPQHF. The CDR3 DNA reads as TGTGCCAGCAGTTTAGTAGGGGGCGATCAGCCCCAGCATTTT.

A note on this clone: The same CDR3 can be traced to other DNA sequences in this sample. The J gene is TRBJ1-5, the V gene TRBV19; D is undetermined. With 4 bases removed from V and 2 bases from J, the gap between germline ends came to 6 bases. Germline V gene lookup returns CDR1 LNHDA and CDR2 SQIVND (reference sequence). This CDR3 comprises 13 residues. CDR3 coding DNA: TGTGCCAGTAGTAATCAGGGCAATCAGCCCCAGCATTTT. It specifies CASSNQGNQPQHF.

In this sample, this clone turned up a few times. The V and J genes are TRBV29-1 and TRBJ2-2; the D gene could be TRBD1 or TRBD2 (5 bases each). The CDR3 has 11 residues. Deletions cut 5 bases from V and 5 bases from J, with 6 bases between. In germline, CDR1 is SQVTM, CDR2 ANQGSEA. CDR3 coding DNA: TGCAGCGTTTGGGGGACCGGGGAGCTGTTTTTT. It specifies CSVWGTGELFF.

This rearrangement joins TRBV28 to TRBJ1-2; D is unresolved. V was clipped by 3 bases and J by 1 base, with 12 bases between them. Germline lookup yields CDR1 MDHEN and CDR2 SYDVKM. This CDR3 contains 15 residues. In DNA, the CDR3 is TGTGCCAGCAGTTTTCTACTTGGGGATAACTATGGCTACACCTTC. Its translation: CASSFLLGDNYGYTF.

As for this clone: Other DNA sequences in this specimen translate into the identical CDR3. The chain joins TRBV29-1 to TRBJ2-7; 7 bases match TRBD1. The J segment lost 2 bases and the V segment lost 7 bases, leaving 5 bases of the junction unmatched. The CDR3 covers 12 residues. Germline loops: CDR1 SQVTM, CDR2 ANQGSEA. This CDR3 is CSGRQGAYEQYF. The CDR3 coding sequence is TGCAGCGGGAGACAGGGCGCCTACGAGCAGTACTTC.

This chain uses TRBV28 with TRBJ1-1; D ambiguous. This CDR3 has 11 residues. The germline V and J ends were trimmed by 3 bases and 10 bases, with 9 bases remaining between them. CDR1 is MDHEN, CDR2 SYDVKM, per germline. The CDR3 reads CASSLGLSAFF. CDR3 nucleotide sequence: TGTGCCAGCAGTTTGGGTCTGTCAGCTTTCTTT.

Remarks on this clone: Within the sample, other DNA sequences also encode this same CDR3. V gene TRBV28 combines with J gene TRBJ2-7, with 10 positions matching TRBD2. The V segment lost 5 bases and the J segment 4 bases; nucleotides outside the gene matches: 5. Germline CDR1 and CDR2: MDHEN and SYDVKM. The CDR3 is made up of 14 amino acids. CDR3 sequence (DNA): TGTGCCAGCAGTCCGACTAGCGGGCGGTACGAGCAGTACTTC. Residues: CASSPTSGRYEQYF.

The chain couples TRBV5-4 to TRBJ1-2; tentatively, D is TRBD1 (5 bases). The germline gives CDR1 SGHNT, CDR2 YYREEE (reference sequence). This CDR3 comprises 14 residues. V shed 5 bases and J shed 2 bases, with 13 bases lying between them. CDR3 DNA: TGTGCCAGCAGACAATCCCGGGGGAACTATGGCTACACCTTC. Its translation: CASRQSRGNYGYTF.